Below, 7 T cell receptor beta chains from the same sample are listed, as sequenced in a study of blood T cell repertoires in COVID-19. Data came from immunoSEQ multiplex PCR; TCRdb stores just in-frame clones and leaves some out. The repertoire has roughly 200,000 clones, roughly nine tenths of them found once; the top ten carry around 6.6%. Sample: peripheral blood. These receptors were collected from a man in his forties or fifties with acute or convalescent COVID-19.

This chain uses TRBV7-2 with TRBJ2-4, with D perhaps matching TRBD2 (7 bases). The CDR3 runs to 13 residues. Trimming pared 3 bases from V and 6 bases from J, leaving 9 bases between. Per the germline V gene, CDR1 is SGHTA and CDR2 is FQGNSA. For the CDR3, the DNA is TGTGCCAGCAGCTTTCGGGGGGCAAACATTCAGTACTTC. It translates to CASSFRGANIQYF. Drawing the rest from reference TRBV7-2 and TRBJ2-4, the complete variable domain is GAGVSQSPSNKVTEKGKDVELRCDPISGHTALYWYRQSLGQGLEFLIYFQGNSAPDKSGLPSDRFSAERTGGSVSTLTIQRTQQEDSAVYLCASSFRGANIQYFGAGTRLSVL.

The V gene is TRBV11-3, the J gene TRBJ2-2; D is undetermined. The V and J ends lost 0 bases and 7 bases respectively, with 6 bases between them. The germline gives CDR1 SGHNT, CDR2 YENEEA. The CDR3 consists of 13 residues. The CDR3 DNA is TGTGCCAGCAGCTTAGAGAGATACGGGGAGCTGTTTTTT. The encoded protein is CASSLERYGELFF.

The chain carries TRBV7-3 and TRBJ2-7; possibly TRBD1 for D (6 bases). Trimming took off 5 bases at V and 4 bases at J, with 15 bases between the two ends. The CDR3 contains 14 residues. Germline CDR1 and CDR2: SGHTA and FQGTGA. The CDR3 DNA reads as TGTGCCAGCAGCCCGCAGGGGTTTGGTTACGAGCAGTACTTC. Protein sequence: CASSPQGFGYEQYF.

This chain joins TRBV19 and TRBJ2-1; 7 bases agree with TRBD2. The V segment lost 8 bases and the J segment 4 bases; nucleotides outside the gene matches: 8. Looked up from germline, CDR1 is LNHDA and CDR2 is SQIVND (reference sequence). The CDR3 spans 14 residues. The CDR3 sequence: CASRPSGGYNEQFF. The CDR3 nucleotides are TGTGCCAGTCGCCCCTCGGGGGGATACAATGAGCAGTTCTTC.

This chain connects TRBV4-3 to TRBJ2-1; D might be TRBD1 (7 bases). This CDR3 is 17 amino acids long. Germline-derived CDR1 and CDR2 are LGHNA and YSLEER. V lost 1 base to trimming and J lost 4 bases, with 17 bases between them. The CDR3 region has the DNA TGCGCCAGCAGCCAAGGAGGGACTGGACAGGCTTACAATGAGCAGTTCTTC. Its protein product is CASSQGGTGQAYNEQFF.

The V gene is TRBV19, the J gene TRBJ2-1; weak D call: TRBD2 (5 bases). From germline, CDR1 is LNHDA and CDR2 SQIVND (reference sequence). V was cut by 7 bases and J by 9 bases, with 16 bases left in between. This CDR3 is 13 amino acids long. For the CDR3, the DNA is TGTGCCAGTATCGGGGTTTCCTTCGGTGAGCAGTTCTTC. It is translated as CASIGVSFGEQFF.

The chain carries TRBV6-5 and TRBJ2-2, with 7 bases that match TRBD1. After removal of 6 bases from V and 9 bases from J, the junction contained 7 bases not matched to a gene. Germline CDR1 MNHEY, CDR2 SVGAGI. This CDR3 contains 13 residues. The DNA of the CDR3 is TGTGCCAGCAGAGACAGGGAGTTGAGGGAGCTGTTTTTT. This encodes CASRDRELRELFF.